This TCR beta chain was retrieved from a study of patients and donors after allogeneic stem cell transplantation. TCRdb processed the RT-PCR reads anew with MiXCR; each CDR3 protein has one entry. Here the sample spans about 400,000 distinct CDR3 sequences, approximately 16% being singletons. This clonotype has more than one count but fewer than ten. V trimming: 4 bases; J trimming: 0 bases; junction bases outside the gene matches: 7. CDR3 size: 16 residues. The germline CDR1 and CDR2 sequences are MNHEY and SVGAGI. The sequencing sample was made of blood, either unsorted or a sorted T cell fraction (not recorded which). V usage is TRBV6-5 and J usage is TRBJ1-1; TRBD1 aligns across 8 bases. This clonotype originated in a human donor who was either an allogeneic HSCT recipient or a stem cell or donor lymphocyte infusion donor (not recorded which). It is not recorded whose cells these are; they may come from a transplant donor. CDR3: CASSWGTGKVNTEAFF. The CDR3 DNA reads as TGTGCCAGCAGTTGGGGGACAGGCAAGGTGAACACTGAAGCTTTCTTT.